The 17 T cell receptor beta chains presented below share a single source sample, sequenced in a study of blood T cell repertoires in COVID-19. Produced via immunoSEQ multiplex PCR; TCRdb's table is partial and in-frame only. This table has under 400,000 clones, around 89% appearing once. The source material was peripheral blood. Every receptor here comes from a man aged 18 to 30 with active or convalescent COVID-19.

The chain combines TRBV19 with TRBJ2-2, with D possibly TRBD1 on 8 matching bases. Looked up from germline, CDR1 is LNHDA and CDR2 is SQIVND (reference sequence). This CDR3 has 14 residues. V lost 4 bases, J lost 4 bases, and 10 bases lay in between. The CDR3 DNA is TGTGCCAGTAGTAACAGGGGGGGCACCGGGGAGCTGTTTTTT. Its protein is CASSNRGGTGELFF.

The rearrangement joins TRBV29-1 to TRBJ1-4; D is undetermined. This CDR3 is 14 amino acids long. Germline CDR1 is SQVTM and CDR2 is ANQGSEA. Deletions cut 4 bases from V and 3 bases from J, with 12 bases between. The CDR3 coding sequence is TGCAGCGTTGTAAAGCTAGGAGCTAATGAAAAACTGTTTTTT. Translating it yields CSVVKLGANEKLFF.

V and J are TRBV18 and TRBJ1-2; 9 bases fit TRBD1. Germline V gene lookup returns CDR1 KGHSH and CDR2 LQKENI. The CDR3 spans 14 residues. J was trimmed by 6 bases and V by 3 bases; bases with no gene match: 5. This CDR3 reads CASSPGTGKDGYTF. The CDR3 region has the DNA TGTGCCAGCTCACCCGGGACAGGGAAGGATGGCTACACCTTC.

This clone was seen just once. The chain has TRBV18 and TRBJ1-4; D remains ambiguous. The ends were cut back, 6 bases at V and 2 bases at J, with 13 bases in the middle. The germline V gene has CDR1 KGHSH and CDR2 LQKENI. This CDR3 comprises 15 residues. CDR3 DNA: TGTGCCAGCTCCTGGTACCCGGGGACTAATGAAAAACTGTTTTTT. Protein product: CASSWYPGTNEKLFF.

The chain is built from TRBV2 and TRBJ2-1, with 9 bases lining up with TRBD1. From germline, CDR1 is SNHLY and CDR2 FYNNEI. This CDR3 comprises 15 residues. V shed 10 bases and J 8 bases; nucleotides not matched to a gene: 15. CDR3 nucleotide sequence: TGTGCCACTGAGGCCGGGACAGGGTCACCGGATGAGCAGTTCTTC. Translating gives CATEAGTGSPDEQFF.

J is TRBJ2-7 and V is TRBV3-1 (or the pseudogene TRBV3-2), with 10 bases lining up with TRBD2. Per the germline V gene, CDR1 is LGHDT and CDR2 is YNNKEL (reference sequence). Trimming took 6 bases from V and 9 from J; bases not matched to a gene: 14. The CDR3 is 15 amino acids. For the CDR3, the DNA is TGTGCCAGCAGACATAAAAGCGGGAGGGCCCTCGGGCAGTACTTC. Encoded protein: CASRHKSGRALGQYF.

The chain is built from TRBV28 and TRBJ2-5, with 11 nucleotides matching TRBD2. The CDR3 is 16 residues long. Looked up from germline, CDR1 is MDHEN and CDR2 is SYDVKM. Trimming took 3 bases from V and 5 from J; bases not matched to a gene: 8. The CDR3 sequence is CASSLLASGGWETQYF. CDR3 DNA: TGTGCCAGCAGTTTGTTGGCTAGCGGGGGGTGGGAGACCCAGTACTTC.

The chain couples TRBV2 to TRBJ2-7; no reliable D call. V lost 5 bases and J lost 3, with 8 bases in between. From germline, CDR1 is SNHLY and CDR2 FYNNEI. This CDR3 has 12 residues. In DNA form, the CDR3 reads TGTGCCAGCAGTATGTCGGGCTACGAGCAGTACTTC. It encodes CASSMSGYEQYF.

Details on this clone: The junction shows a germline mismatch at one end, possibly a read error. V and J are TRBV24-1 and TRBJ1-5; TRBD1 aligns across 9 bases. CDR3 length: 16 residues. In germline, CDR1 is KGHDR, CDR2 SFDVKD. Here the CDR3 DNA reads TGTGCCACCAGTGATTGGGACAGGGTGGCTAATCCGCCCCAGCATTTT. It encodes CATSDWDRVANPPQHF.

V is TRBV6-2 or TRBV6-3 and J is TRBJ2-5; the match to TRBD1 covers 7 bases. J gave up 7 bases and V 5 bases, and 10 bases lay outside the gene matches. The CDR3 is 14 amino acids. Per the germline V gene, CDR1 is MNHEY and CDR2 is SVGEGT. CDR3 sequence reads: CASSGYRGRWTQYF. CDR3 coding DNA: TGTGCCAGCAGTGGATATAGGGGGCGATGGACCCAGTACTTC.

The rearrangement uses TRBV28 and TRBJ2-3, with 11 bases aligning to TRBD2. The CDR3 loop spans 21 amino acids. From germline, CDR1 is MDHEN and CDR2 SYDVKM. The V gene end was trimmed by 4 bases and the J gene end by 4 bases; junction bases not matched to a gene: 22. The DNA for the CDR3 is TGTGCCAGCAGTTGGTATTCTAGGGGACTAGCGGCCTCCCATGCCCCAGATACGCAGTATTTT. As protein: CASSWYSRGLAASHAPDTQYF.

This chain links TRBV5-6 with TRBJ1-2; D possibly corresponds to TRBD1 (6 bases). This CDR3 contains 16 residues. CDR1 is SGHDT and CDR2 is YYEEEE in the germline V gene. The V end lost 1 base, the J end lost 1 base, and 14 bases lay between the germline ends. The DNA of the CDR3 is TGTGCCAGCAGCTTGTGGGGCAGGGGTGGTAACTATGGCTACACCTTC. Translated: CASSLWGRGGNYGYTF.

The chain recombines TRBV5-1 with TRBJ1-2; D perhaps matches TRBD1 (6 bases). This CDR3 has 15 residues. V lost 4 bases and J lost 2, with 15 bases in between. Germline V gene sequence: CDR1 SGHRS, CDR2 YFSETQ. This CDR3 is CASSPDSNKNYGYTF. DNA for the CDR3: TGCGCCAGCAGCCCGGACAGTAATAAGAACTATGGCTACACCTTC.

J is TRBJ2-5 and V is TRBV29-1, with a possible D match to TRBD2 (5 bases). Germline V gene lookup returns CDR1 SQVTM and CDR2 ANQGSEA. The CDR3 loop spans 13 amino acids. Trimming pared 3 bases from V and 5 bases from J, leaving 13 bases between. The CDR3 nucleotides are TGCAGCGTTGAGACCGGGAAAAGGGAGACCCAGTACTTC. It is translated as CSVETGKRETQYF.

The V gene is TRBV6-5, the J gene TRBJ2-7, with D unresolved. The ends were cut back, 2 bases at V and 3 bases at J, with 11 bases in the middle. Germline V CDR1 and CDR2: MNHEY, SVGAGI. The CDR3 covers 14 residues. CDR3 loop: CASSYAASRYEQYF. The CDR3 DNA reads TGTGCCAGCAGTTACGCGGCGAGCCGCTACGAGCAGTACTTC.

The rearrangement joins TRBV7-8 to TRBJ2-7, with D perhaps TRBD1 (6 bases). CDR3 length: 16 residues. From germline, CDR1 is SGHVS and CDR2 FQNEAQ. V was cut by 4 bases and J by 2 bases, with 18 bases left in between. Written as DNA, the CDR3 is TGTGCCAGCAGCTCCCAGACAGGTTCTAAAACCTACGAGCAGTACTTC. Its protein product is CASSSQTGSKTYEQYF. Combining the CDR3 with reference TRBV7-8 and TRBJ2-7 gives the whole variable domain GAGVSQSPRYKVAKRGQDVALRCDPISGHVSLFWYQQALGQGPEFLTYFQNEAQLDKSGLPSDRFFAERPEGSVSTLKIQRTQQEDSAVYLCASSSQTGSKTYEQYFGPGTRLTVT.

The chain joins TRBV19 to TRBJ2-1; 8 bases map to TRBD1. V gave up 5 bases and J gave up 9 bases; unmatched junction bases: 24. The CDR3 runs 19 residues. Germline loops: CDR1 LNHDA, CDR2 SQIVND (reference sequence). The CDR3 here is CASSQTAVQARGLLGEQFF. Written as DNA, the CDR3 is TGTGCCAGTAGTCAAACTGCTGTCCAGGCCAGGGGGCTTCTTGGTGAGCAGTTCTTC.